Below, one T cell receptor beta chain is given with its context. The antigen it recognizes is unknown. Base qualities are not recorded, but no much larger clone differs from it by a single base. Trimming at the junction amounts to 4 bases on V and 1 base on J, and the germline ends lie 11 bases apart. Its CDR3 holds 15 amino acids, cysteine through phenylalanine. The CDR3 DNA has 45 bases and is translated from base 1. As encoded in the germline V gene, CDR1 is SGHDT while CDR2 is YYEEEE. This record comes from a study of T-cell memory formation after mild COVID-19 (TCRdb year 2021). In terms of the full investigation: TCR sequence clusters from the two donors were largely donor specific. The cohort was made up of two young adult volunteers, one female and one male, who were previously healthy. In a couple of donors, T-cell clones that expanded and contracted after mild COVID-19 were followed by sequencing TCRalpha and TCRbeta repertoires longitudinally.

PBMCs were isolated by Ficoll-Paque density gradient centrifugation. What the authors observed across the whole study: Contracting CD4+ clones were found mainly in CM and EM memory subsets, while CD8+ clones were enriched in EMRA. The study included only two mild cases, and larger cohorts that include severe cases with pre-infection samples were judged to be necessary. SARS-CoV-2 specificity was not confirmed for the second-wave clones peaking on day 37. Clones that contracted from day 15 to 85 showed balanced CD4/CD8 phenotypes, whereas a second wave of clones that expanded from day 15 to 37 leaned towards CD4+. Some responding clones were found in pre-infection memory, which suggests that pre-existing cross-reactive memory T cells took part in the SARS-CoV-2 response.

For sequencing, an Illumina NovaSeq 6000 was employed. TCRalpha and TCRbeta cDNA libraries were constructed by 5'RACE with constant-segment primers, with sample barcodes and unique molecular identifiers being introduced. RNA was extracted from every sample with Trizol reagent. The libraries were amplified in two PCR steps, and the second step added a second sample barcode and Illumina TruSeq adapters. Sequencing of the libraries was done on an Illumina NovaSeq, producing 2 x 150 bp paired-end reads. In the source study's methods: With migec v1.2.7, reads were demultiplexed and then collapsed into UMI-guided consensus sequences. Using mixcr v2.1.11, UMI consensuses were aligned to TRA and TRB V and J templates and then assembled into clonotypes. Clonotypes were classified as expanded or contracted when called significant by both edgeR and NoisET, with noise models trained on biological replicates. For edgeR calls, a false discovery rate-adjusted p below 0.01 and a log2 fold-change threshold of 1 were applied. As an exploratory analysis of dynamics, PCA with hierarchical clustering was applied to max-normalized trajectories of the 1000 most abundant clonotypes. Separately sequenced CD4+ and CD8+ repertoires were used to assign a CD4 or CD8 phenotype to each responding clone. Using fastp at Q25 and MiXCR, TCRdb reprocessed the public reads and kept productive beta chains. Rows with one shared CDR3 protein collapse into an entry with the most common genes and DNA. The V and J calls and clone size come from TCRdb's table, not from the authors' own analysis. Present in this sample are fewer than 400,000 distinct CDR3 sequences, more than 15% of which were seen just once. Of the sample, 20% to 25% falls within the top ten clones.

The material sequenced was PBMCs or a T cell subset sorted from them (not recorded which). This sequence uses TRBV5-6 and TRBJ2-2, with TRBD1 perhaps the D gene, on 6 matching bases. The source is a man aged 18 to 29 who had mild COVID-19 (a few samples of this study predate the infection). The sample titles of this study are shuffled in the database, so cell type and time point are left out; the donor was told from shared clones. The nucleotide sequence reads as follows: TGTGCCAGCAGCACAGGGAACCTGAACACCGGGGAGCTGTTTTTT. This encodes CASSTGNLNTGELFF.